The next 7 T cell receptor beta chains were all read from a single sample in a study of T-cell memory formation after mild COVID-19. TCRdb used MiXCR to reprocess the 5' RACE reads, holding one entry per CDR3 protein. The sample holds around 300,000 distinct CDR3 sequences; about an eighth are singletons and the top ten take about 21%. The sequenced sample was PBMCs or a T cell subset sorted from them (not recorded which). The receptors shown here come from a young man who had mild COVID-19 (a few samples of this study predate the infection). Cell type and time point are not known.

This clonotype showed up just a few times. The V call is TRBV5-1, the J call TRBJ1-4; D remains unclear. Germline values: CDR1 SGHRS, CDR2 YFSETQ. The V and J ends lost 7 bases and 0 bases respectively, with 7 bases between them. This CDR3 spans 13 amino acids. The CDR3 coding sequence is TGCGCCAGCGCTTTCGCAACTAATGAAAAACTGTTTTTT. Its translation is CASAFATNEKLFF.

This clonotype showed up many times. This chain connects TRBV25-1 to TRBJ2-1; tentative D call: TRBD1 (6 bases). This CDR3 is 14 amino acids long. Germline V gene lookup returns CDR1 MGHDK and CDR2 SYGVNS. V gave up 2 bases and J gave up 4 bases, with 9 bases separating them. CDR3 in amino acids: CASSEGGPYNEQFF. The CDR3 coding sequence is TGTGCCAGCAGTGAAGGGGGCCCGTACAATGAGCAGTTCTTC. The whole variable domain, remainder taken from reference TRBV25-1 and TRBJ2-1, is EADIYQTPRYLVIGTGKKITLECSQTMGHDKMYWYQQDPGMELHLIHYSYGVNSTEKGDLSSESTVSRIRTEHFPLTLESARPSHTSQYLCASSEGGPYNEQFFGPGTRLTVL.

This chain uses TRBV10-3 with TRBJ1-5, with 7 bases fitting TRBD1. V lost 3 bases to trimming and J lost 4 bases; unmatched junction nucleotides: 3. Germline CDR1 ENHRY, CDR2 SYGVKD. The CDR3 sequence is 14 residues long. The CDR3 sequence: CAISDQGGNQPQHF. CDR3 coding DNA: TGTGCCATCAGTGATCAGGGGGGTAATCAGCCCCAGCATTTT.

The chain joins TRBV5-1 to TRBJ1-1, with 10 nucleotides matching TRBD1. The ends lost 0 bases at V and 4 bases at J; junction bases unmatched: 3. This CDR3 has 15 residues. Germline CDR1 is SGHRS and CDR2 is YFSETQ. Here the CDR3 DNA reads TGCGCCAGCAGCTTGGTAGGGACAGGGGTCACTGAAGCTTTCTTT. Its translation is CASSLVGTGVTEAFF. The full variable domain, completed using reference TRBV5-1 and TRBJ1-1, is KAGVTQTPRYLIKTRGQQVTLSCSPISGHRSVSWYQQTPGQGLQFLFEYFSETQRNKGNFPGRFSGRQFSNSRSEMNVSTLELGDSALYLCASSLVGTGVTEAFFGQGTRLTVV.

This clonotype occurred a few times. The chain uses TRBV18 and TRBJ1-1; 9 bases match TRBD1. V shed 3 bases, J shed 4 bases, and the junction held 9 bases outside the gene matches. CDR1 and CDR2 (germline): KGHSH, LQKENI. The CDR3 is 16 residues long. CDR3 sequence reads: CASSPGQGGSGTEAFF. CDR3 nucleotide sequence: TGTGCCAGCTCACCGGGACAGGGAGGTTCGGGCACTGAAGCTTTCTTT.

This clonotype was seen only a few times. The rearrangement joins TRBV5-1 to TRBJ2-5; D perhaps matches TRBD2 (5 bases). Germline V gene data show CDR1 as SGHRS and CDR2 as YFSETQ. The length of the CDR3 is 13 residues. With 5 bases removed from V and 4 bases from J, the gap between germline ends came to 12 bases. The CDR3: CASRPESGETQYF. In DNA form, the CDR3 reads TGCGCCAGCAGGCCAGAGAGCGGAGAGACCCAGTACTTC.

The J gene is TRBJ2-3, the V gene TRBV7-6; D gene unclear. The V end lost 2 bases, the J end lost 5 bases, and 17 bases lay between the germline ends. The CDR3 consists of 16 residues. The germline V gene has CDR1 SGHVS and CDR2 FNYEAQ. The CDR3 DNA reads TGTGCCAGCAGCTTAACTAAGGGTCGTATACAAGATACGCAGTATTTT. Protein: CASSLTKGRIQDTQYF.